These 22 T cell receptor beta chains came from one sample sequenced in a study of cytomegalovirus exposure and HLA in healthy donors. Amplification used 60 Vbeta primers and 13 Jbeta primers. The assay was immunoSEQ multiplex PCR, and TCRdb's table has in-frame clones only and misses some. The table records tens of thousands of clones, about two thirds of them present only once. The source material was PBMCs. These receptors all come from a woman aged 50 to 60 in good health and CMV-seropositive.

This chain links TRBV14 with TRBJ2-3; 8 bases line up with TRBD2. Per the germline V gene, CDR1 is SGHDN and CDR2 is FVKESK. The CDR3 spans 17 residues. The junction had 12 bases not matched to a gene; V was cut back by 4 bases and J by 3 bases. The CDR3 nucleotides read TGTGCCAGCAGCCCCAAACCCCGCGGGGGGTGGACAGATACGCAGTATTTT. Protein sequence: CASSPKPRGGWTDTQYF.

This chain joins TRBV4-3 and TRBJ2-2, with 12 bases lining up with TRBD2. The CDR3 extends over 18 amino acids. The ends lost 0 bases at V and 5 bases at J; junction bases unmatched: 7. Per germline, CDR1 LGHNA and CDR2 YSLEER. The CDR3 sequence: CASSQEPSGGAGTGELFF. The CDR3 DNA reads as TGCGCCAGCAGCCAAGAGCCTAGCGGGGGGGCCGGGACCGGGGAGCTGTTTTTT.

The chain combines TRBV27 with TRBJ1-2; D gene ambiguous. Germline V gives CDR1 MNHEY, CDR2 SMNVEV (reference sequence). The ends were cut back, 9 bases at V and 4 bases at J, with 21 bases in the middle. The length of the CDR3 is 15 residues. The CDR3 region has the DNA TGTGCCAGACCCTACACGGCGGTCCTGTTCTATGGCTACACCTTC. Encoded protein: CARPYTAVLFYGYTF.

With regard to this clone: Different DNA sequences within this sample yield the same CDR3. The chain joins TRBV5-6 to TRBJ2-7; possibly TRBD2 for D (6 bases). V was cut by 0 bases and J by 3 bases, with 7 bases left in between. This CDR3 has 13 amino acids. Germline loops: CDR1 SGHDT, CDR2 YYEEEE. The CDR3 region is CASSLGRVYEQYF. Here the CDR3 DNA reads TGTGCCAGCAGCTTGGGGAGGGTCTACGAGCAGTACTTC.

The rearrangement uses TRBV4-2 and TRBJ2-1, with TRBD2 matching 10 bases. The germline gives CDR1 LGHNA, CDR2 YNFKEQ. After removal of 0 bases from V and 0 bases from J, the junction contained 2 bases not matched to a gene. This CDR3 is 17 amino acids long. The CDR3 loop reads CASSQELAGLSYNEQFF. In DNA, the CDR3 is TGTGCCAGCAGCCAAGAACTAGCGGGGCTCTCCTACAATGAGCAGTTCTTC.

CDR3 residues: CAGGGSGNTIYF. CDR3 coding DNA: TGTGCCGGCGGAGGCTCTGGAAACACCATATATTTT. The J gene is TRBJ1-3, the V gene TRBV7-9; D gene ambiguous. The CDR3 extends over 12 amino acids. The V and J ends lost 11 bases and 0 bases respectively, with 8 bases between them. Germline CDR1 reads SEHNR; CDR2 reads FQNEAQ (reference sequence).

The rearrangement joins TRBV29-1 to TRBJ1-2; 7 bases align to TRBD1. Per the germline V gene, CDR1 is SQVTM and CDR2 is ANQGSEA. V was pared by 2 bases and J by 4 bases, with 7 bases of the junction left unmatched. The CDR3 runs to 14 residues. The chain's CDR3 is CSVERGPEGYGYTF. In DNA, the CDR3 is TGCAGCGTTGAAAGGGGGCCGGAGGGCTATGGCTACACCTTC.

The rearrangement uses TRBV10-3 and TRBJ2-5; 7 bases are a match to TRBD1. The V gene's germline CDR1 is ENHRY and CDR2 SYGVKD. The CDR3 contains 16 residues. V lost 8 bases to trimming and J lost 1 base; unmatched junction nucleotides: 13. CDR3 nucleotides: TGTGCCATCGGGGGACAGATCGGCGTTCCCCAAGAGACCCAGTACTTC. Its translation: CAIGGQIGVPQETQYF.

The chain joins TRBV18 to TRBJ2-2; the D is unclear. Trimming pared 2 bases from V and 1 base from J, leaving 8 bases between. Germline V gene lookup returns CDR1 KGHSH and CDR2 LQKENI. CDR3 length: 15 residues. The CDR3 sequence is CASSPGRKNTGELFF. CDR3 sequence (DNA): TGTGCCAGCTCACCAGGCAGGAAGAACACCGGGGAGCTGTTTTTT.

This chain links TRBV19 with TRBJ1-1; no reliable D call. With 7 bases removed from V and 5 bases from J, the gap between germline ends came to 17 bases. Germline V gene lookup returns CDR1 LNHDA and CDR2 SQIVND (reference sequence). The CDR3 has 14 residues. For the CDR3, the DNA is TGTGCCAGTATCGCCCACGGTCGACTTACTGAAGCTTTCTTT. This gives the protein CASIAHGRLTEAFF. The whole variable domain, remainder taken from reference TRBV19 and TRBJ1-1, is DGGITQSPKYLFRKEGQNVTLSCEQNLNHDAMYWYRQDPGQGLRLIYYSQIVNDFQKGDIAEGYSVSREKKESFPLTVTSAQKNPTAFYLCASIAHGRLTEAFFGQGTRLTVV.

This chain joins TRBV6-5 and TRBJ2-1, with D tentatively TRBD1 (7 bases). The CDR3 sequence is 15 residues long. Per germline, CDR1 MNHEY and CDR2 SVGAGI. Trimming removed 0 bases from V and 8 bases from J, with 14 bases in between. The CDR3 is CASSYSQGGLDEQFF. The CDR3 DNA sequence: TGTGCCAGCAGTTACTCCCAGGGGGGCCTAGATGAGCAGTTCTTC.

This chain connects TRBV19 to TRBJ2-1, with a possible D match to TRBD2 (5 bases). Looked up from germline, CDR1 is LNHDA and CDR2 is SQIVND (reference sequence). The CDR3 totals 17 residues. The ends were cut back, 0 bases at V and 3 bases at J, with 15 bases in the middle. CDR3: CASSIDRGSGFYNEQFF. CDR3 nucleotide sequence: TGTGCCAGTAGTATAGATCGAGGTTCGGGGTTCTACAATGAGCAGTTCTTC.

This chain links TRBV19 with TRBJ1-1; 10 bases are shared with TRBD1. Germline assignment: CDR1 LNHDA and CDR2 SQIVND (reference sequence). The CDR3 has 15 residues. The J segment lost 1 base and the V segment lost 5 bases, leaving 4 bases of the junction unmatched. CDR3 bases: TGTGCCAGTAGTTCCGGGACAGGGGCGAACACTGAAGCTTTCTTT. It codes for CASSSGTGANTEAFF.

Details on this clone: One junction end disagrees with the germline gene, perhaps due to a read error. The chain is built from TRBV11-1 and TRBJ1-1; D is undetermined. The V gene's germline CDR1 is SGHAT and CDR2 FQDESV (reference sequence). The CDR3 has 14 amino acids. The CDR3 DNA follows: TGTGCCAGCAGTTTAGGCAGTATGAACACTGAAGCTTTCTTT. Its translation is CASSLGSMNTEAFF.

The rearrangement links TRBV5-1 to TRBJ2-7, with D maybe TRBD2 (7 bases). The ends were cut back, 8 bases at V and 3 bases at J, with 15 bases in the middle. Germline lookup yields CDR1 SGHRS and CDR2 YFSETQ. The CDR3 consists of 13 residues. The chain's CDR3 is CASGGGGFYEQYF. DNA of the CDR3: TGCGCCAGTGGGGGGGGCGGATTCTACGAGCAGTACTTC.

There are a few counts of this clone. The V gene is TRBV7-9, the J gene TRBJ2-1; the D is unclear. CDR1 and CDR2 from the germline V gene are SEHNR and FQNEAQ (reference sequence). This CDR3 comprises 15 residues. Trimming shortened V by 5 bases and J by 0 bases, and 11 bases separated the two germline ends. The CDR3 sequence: CASSPQLSSYNEQFF. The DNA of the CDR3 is TGTGCCAGCAGCCCTCAATTGAGCTCCTACAATGAGCAGTTCTTC.

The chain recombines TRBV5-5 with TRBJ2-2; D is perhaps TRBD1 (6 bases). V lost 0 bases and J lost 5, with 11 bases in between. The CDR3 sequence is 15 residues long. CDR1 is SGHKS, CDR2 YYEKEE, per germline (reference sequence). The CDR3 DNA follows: TGTGCCAGCAGCTTGGCCAGGGGCTTAACCGGGGAGCTGTTTTTT. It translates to CASSLARGLTGELFF.

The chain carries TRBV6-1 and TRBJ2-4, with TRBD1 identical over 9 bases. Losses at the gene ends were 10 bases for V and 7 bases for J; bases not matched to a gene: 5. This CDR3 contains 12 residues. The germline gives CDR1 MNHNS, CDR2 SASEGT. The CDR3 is CATGTGWNIQYF. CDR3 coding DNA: TGTGCCACCGGGACAGGGTGGAACATTCAGTACTTC.

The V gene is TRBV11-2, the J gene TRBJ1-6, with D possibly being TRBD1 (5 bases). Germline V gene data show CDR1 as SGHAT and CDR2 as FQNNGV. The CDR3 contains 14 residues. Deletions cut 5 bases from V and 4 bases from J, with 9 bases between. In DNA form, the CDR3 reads TGTGCCAGCAGCGGGGGGACGTATAATTCACCCCTCCACTTT. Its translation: CASSGGTYNSPLHF. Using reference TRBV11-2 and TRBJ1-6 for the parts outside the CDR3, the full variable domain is EAGVAQSPRYKIIEKRQSVAFWCNPISGHATLYWYQQILGQGPKLLIQFQNNGVVDDSQLPKDRFSAERLKGVDSTLKIQPAKLEDSAVYLCASSGGTYNSPLHFGNGTRLTVT.

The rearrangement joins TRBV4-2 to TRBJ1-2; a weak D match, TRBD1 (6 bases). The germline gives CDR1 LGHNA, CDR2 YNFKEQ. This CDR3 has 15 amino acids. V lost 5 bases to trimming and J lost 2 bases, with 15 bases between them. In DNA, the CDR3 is TGTGCCAGCAGCTCCCGGACAGATTGGAACTATGGCTACACCTTC. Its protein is CASSSRTDWNYGYTF.

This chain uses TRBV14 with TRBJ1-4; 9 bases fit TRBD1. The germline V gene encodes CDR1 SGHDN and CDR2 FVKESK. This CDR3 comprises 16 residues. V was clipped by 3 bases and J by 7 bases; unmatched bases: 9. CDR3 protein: CASSHPGTGKSEKLFF. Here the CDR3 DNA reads TGTGCCAGCAGCCACCCCGGGACAGGGAAGAGTGAAAAACTGTTTTTT. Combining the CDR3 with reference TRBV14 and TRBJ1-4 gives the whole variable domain EAGVTQFPSHSVIEKGQTVTLRCDPISGHDNLYWYRRVMGKEIKFLLHFVKESKQDESGMPNNRFLAERTGGTYSTLKVQPAELEDSGVYFCASSHPGTGKSEKLFFGSGTQLSVL.

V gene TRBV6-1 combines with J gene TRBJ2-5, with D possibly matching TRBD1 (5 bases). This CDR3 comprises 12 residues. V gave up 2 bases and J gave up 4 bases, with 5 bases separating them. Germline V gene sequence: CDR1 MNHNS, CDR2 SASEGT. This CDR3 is CASSERGETQYF. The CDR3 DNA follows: TGTGCCAGCAGTGAAAGGGGAGAGACCCAGTACTTC.